Given below is one T cell receptor beta chain in context. No antigen is known for it. Every contributor of samples was a Caucasian grown-up residing in Nashville, Tennessee. The investigators split CD4+ cells into a CD45RA+ naive subset and a CD45RA-negative memory subset. The data belong to a study of shared clonotypes between healthy human individuals. Study-wide findings and caveats: The four-donor shared clonotypes exceeded non-shared clonotypes in generation probability, with non-shared ones scoring lower.

After removal of 4 bases from V and 7 bases from J, the junction contained 10 bases not matched to a gene. Looked up from germline, CDR1 is SGHRS and CDR2 is YFSETQ. The length of the CDR3 is 14 residues. Repertoires were generated with immunoSEQ multiplex PCR, while TCRdb's copy carries only in-frame clones and drops some. The sample lists 550,000 to 700,000 clones; 73% were seen once. Specimen: memory CD4+ T cells sorted from blood. Subset in this sample: CD45RA-negative fraction. The chain is built from TRBV5-1 and TRBJ2-5; TRBD1 matches 7 bases. This clonotype originated in a woman aged 25 to 45 in good health. The CDR3 DNA reads TGCGCCAGCAGCCAGGGACAGATGGGCGCGACCCAGTACTTC. It yields the protein CASSQGQMGATQYF.